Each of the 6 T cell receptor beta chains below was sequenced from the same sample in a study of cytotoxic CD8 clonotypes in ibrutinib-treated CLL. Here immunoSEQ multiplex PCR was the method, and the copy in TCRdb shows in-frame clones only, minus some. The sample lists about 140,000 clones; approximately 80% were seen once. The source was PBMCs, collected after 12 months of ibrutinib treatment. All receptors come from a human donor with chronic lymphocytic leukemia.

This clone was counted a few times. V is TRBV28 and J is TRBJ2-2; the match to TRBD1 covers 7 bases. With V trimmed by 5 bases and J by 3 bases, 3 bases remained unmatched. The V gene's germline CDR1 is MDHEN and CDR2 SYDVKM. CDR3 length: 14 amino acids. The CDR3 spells CASSVTGDTGELFF. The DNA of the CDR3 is TGTGCCAGCAGTGTAACAGGGGACACCGGGGAGCTGTTTTTT.

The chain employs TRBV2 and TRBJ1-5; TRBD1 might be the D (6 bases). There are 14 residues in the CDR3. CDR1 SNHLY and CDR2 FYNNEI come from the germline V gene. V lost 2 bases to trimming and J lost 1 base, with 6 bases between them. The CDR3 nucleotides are TGTGCCAGCAGTGAACAGGGGAGCAATCAGCCCCAGCATTTT. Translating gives CASSEQGSNQPQHF.

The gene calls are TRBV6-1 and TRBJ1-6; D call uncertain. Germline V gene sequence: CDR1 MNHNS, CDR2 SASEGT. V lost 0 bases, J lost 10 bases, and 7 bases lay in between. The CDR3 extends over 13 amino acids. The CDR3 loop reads CASSEAKKSPLHF. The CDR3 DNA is TGTGCCAGCAGTGAAGCGAAGAAATCACCCCTCCACTTT.

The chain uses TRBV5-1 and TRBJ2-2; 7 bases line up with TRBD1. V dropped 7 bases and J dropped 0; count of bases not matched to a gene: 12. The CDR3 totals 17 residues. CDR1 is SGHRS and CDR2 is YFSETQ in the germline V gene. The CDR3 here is CASRPRGRGPNTGELFF. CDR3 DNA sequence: TGCGCCAGCCGCCCTAGGGGGCGCGGTCCGAACACCGGGGAGCTGTTTTTT.

CDR3 in DNA: TGTGCCTGGAGTGTAGGGCAGGGAGATGAAAAACTGTTTTTT. Translating it yields CAWSVGQGDEKLFF. The rearrangement links TRBV30 to TRBJ1-4, with D maybe TRBD1 (5 bases). The germline gives CDR1 GTSNPN, CDR2 SVGIG (reference sequence). The germline V and J ends were trimmed by 0 bases and 6 bases, with 11 bases remaining between them. The CDR3 is 14 residues long.

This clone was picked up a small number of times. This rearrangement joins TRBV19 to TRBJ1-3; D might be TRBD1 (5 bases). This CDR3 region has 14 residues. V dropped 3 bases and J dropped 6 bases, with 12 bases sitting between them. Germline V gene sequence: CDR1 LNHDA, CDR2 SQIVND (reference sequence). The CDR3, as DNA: TGTGCCAGTAGTATCGGAGGGGCAACAAACACCATATATTTT. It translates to CASSIGGATNTIYF. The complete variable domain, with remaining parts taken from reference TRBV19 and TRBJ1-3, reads DGGITQSPKYLFRKEGQNVTLSCEQNLNHDAMYWYRQDPGQGLRLIYYSQIVNDFQKGDIAEGYSVSREKKESFPLTVTSAQKNPTAFYLCASSIGGATNTIYFGEGSWLTVV.